This T cell receptor (beta chain) was sequenced for a study of blood T cell repertoires in COVID-19. Study summary: Samples of COVID-19 (acute and convalescent) were obtained from the United States, Italy and Spain. PBMCs, B-cell-depleted T cells, or T cells provided the cDNA or gDNA that made up the material.

Method: immunoSEQ multiplex PCR; TCRdb's copy keeps in-frame clones and lacks some. The sample lists 350,000 or so clones; more than 70% were seen once. Individuals drawn from about two dozen US areas were roughly 18 to 89 years old. A COVID-19 case had been met by exposed participants during the 2 weeks before study entry. The CDR3 is 15 amino acids. V was trimmed by 5 bases and J by 0 bases, leaving 11 bases between them. Germline lookup yields CDR1 MRHNA and CDR2 SNTAGT. The chain links TRBV6-4 to TRBJ1-5; D remains unclear. This receptor was taken from a woman aged 30 to 39 who had been exposed to COVID-19. Material for sequencing was PBMCs or T cells enriched from blood (not recorded which). CDR3 DNA: TGTGCCAGCAGTAAACAGAACCTTAGCAATCAGCCCCAGCATTTT. Its translation is CASSKQNLSNQPQHF.